The 11 T cell receptor beta chains reported below all come from one sample, sequenced in a study of shared T cell receptors in the human thymus. Here immunoSEQ multiplex PCR was the method, and the copy in TCRdb shows in-frame clones only, minus some. The sample lists about 380,000 clones; 95% were seen once. Sequencing was done on a sample of thymocytes. The receptor source for this set is a human donor.

In the case of this clone: The sample contains more than one DNA sequence encoding this CDR3. This chain uses TRBV27 with TRBJ2-3; 11 nucleotides line up with TRBD2. Germline CDR1 and CDR2: MNHEY and SMNVEV (reference sequence). V shed 4 bases, J shed 4 bases, and the junction held 7 bases outside the gene matches. The CDR3 has 16 amino acids. The CDR3 here is CASSSSLAGEADTQYF. CDR3 nucleotides: TGTGCCAGCAGTTCGTCACTAGCGGGAGAGGCAGATACGCAGTATTTT.

The V gene is TRBV9, the J gene TRBJ2-1; D unresolved. This CDR3 is built from 12 residues. The germline V and J ends were trimmed by 4 bases and 8 bases, with 10 bases remaining between them. CDR1 and CDR2 from the germline V gene are SGDLS and YYNGEE. The DNA for the CDR3 is TGTGCCAGCAGCTCCCTTTCCCATGAGCAGTTCTTC. Protein product: CASSSLSHEQFF.

The rearrangement links TRBV4-3 to TRBJ2-2, with 7 positions matching TRBD2. Germline trimming cut 2 bases from V and 0 bases from J; bases unmatched to any gene: 9. Per germline, CDR1 LGHNA and CDR2 YSLEER. This CDR3 region has 18 residues. This CDR3 is CASSQQGPLAPNTGELFF. CDR3 nucleotide sequence: TGCGCCAGCAGCCAACAAGGGCCACTAGCGCCGAACACCGGGGAGCTGTTTTTT.

The gene calls are TRBV18 and TRBJ1-5, with D tentatively TRBD1 (5 bases). V was pared by 1 base and J by 4 bases, with 11 bases between. CDR1 is KGHSH and CDR2 is LQKENI in the germline V gene. This CDR3 contains 15 residues. CDR3 protein: CASSPQRGRNQPQHF. CDR3 coding DNA: TGTGCCAGCTCACCACAAAGGGGACGGAATCAGCCCCAGCATTTT.

V usage is TRBV15 and J usage is TRBJ1-3, with 9 nucleotides matching TRBD1. Germline lookup yields CDR1 LNHNV and CDR2 YYDKDF (reference sequence). The ends lost 9 bases at V and 2 bases at J; junction bases unmatched: 8. This CDR3 has 15 amino acids. The CDR3 DNA follows: TGTGCCACAACCGGGACAGGGAGGGCTGGAAACACCATATATTTT. This encodes CATTGTGRAGNTIYF. Drawing the rest from reference TRBV15 and TRBJ1-3, the complete variable domain is DAMVIQNPRYQVTQFGKPVTLSCSQTLNHNVMYWYQQKSSQAPKLLFHYYDKDFNNEADTPDNFQSRRPNTSFCFLDIRSPGLGDTAMYLCATTGTGRAGNTIYFGEGSWLTVV.

This sequence joins TRBV7-9 and TRBJ2-4; the match to TRBD1 covers 9 bases. This CDR3 has 18 residues. Germline V gene data show CDR1 as SEHNR and CDR2 as FQNEAQ (reference sequence). J was trimmed by 4 bases and V by 1 base; bases with no gene match: 11. As DNA, the CDR3 is TGTGCCAGCAGCTTAGAGGTTCCGGGACAGGGATCTAAAAACATTCAGTACTTC. Protein sequence: CASSLEVPGQGSKNIQYF.

This rearrangement joins TRBV28 to TRBJ2-2, with D unresolved. The CDR3 extends over 15 amino acids. CDR1 and CDR2 (germline): MDHEN, SYDVKM. Between the trimmed V and J ends, which lost 3 bases and 2 bases, there was a span of 10 bases. In DNA form, the CDR3 reads TGTGCCAGCAGTTTTCTTAAGGTCAACACCGGGGAGCTGTTTTTT. Translating gives CASSFLKVNTGELFF.

The chain combines TRBV27 with TRBJ1-1; possible D gene TRBD1, 6 bases. Germline V gene lookup returns CDR1 MNHEY and CDR2 SMNVEV (reference sequence). With 7 bases removed from V and 2 bases from J, the gap between germline ends came to 17 bases. The CDR3 length is 15 residues. CDR3: CASTVTGGGNTEAFF. The CDR3 DNA follows: TGTGCCAGCACGGTGACAGGTGGGGGAAACACTGAAGCTTTCTTT.

This rearrangement joins TRBV5-1 to TRBJ2-1; 14 nucleotides line up with TRBD2. Germline V gives CDR1 SGHRS, CDR2 YFSETQ. The CDR3 loop spans 15 amino acids. The V gene end was trimmed by 7 bases and the J gene end by 7 bases; junction bases not matched to a gene: 7. CDR3 nucleotide sequence: TGCGCCAGCGGGACTAGCGGGAGCTCACAAAATGAGCAGTTCTTC. Translation gives CASGTSGSSQNEQFF.

The V and J genes are TRBV5-1 and TRBJ2-3; D gene ambiguous. CDR3 length equals 15 residues. Germline lookup yields CDR1 SGHRS and CDR2 YFSETQ. Trimming stripped 2 bases from V and 2 bases from J, with 12 bases between. The CDR3 DNA reads TGCGCCAGCAGCTTCGGGCAGGCTTACACAGATACGCAGTATTTT. Protein product: CASSFGQAYTDTQYF.

The chain joins TRBV18 to TRBJ2-7; 8 bases match TRBD1. Unmatched junction bases numbered 16, after V lost 6 bases and J lost 0 bases. The CDR3 totals 18 residues. Germline lookup yields CDR1 KGHSH and CDR2 LQKENI. CDR3 loop: CASSTPGQGQGYSYEQYF. In nucleotides, the CDR3 is TGTGCCAGCTCGACCCCTGGACAGGGCCAAGGGTACTCCTACGAGCAGTACTTC.